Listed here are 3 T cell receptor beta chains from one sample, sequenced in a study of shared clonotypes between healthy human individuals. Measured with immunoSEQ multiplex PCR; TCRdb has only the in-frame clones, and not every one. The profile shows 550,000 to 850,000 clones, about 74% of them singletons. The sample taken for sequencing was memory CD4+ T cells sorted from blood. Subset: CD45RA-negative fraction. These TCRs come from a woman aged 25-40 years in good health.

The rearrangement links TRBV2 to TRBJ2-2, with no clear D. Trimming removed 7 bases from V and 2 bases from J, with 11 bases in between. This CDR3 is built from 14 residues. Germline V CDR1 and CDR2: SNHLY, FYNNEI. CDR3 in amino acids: CASKLGGNTGELFF. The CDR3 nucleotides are TGTGCCAGCAAGCTGGGCGGCAACACCGGGGAGCTGTTTTTT.

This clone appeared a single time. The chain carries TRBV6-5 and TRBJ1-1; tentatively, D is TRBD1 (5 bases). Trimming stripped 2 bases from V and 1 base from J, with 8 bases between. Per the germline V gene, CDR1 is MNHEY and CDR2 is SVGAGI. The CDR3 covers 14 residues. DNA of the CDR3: TGTGCCAGCAGTTACACCGGACAGAACACTGAAGCTTTCTTT. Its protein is CASSYTGQNTEAFF.

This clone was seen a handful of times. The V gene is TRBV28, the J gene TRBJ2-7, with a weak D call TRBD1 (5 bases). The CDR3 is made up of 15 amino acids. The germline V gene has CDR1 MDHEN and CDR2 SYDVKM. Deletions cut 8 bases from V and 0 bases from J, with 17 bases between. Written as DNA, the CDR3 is TGTGCCAGCGAAGGGGTCAGGACACGCTCCTACGAGCAGTACTTC. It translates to CASEGVRTRSYEQYF.